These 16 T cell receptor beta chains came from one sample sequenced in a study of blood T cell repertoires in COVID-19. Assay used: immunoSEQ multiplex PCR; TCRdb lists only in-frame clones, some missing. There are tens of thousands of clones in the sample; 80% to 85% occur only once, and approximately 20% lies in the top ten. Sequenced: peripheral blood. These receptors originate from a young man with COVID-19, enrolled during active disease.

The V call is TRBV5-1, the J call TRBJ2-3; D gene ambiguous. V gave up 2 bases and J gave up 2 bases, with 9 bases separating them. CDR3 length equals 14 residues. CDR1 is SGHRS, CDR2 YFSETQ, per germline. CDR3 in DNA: TGCGCCAGCAGCTTAGGCGGTTTCACAGATACGCAGTATTTT. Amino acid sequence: CASSLGGFTDTQYF.

CDR3 DNA: TGCGCCAGCCATCTAGCGGGGGGGCCAGTAGATACGCAGTATTTT. It yields the protein CASHLAGGPVDTQYF. The gene calls are TRBV5-1 and TRBJ2-3, with 12 bases matching TRBD2. V lost 7 bases, J lost 5 bases, and 8 bases stayed unmatched. This CDR3 is 15 amino acids long. In germline, CDR1 is SGHRS, CDR2 YFSETQ.

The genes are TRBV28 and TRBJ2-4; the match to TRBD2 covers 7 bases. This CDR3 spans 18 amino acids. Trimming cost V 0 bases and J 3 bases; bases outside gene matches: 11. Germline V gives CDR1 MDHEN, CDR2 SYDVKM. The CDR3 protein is CASSLWVGGSVDKNIQYF. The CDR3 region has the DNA TGTGCCAGCAGTTTATGGGTGGGCGGGAGCGTTGACAAAAACATTCAGTACTTC.

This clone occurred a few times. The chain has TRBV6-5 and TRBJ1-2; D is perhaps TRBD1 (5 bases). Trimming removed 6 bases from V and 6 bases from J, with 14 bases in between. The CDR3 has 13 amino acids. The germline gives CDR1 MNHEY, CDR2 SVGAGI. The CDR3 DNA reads TGTGCCAGCAGCAAGACCCTAGGGGATGGCTACACCTTC. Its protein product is CASSKTLGDGYTF.

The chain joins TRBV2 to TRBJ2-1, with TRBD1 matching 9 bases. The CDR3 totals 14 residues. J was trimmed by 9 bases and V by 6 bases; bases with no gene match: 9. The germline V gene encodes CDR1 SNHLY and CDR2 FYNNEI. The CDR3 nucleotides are TGTGCCAGCAGGGGGGGGACAGGGCTACCTGAGCAGTTCTTC. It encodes CASRGGTGLPEQFF.

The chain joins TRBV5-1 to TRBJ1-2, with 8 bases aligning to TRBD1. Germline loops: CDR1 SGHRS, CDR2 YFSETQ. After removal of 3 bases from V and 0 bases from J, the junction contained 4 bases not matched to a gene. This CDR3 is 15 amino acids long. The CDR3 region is CASSWDRPSNYGYTF. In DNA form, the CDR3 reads TGCGCCAGCAGCTGGGACAGGCCATCTAACTATGGCTACACCTTC.

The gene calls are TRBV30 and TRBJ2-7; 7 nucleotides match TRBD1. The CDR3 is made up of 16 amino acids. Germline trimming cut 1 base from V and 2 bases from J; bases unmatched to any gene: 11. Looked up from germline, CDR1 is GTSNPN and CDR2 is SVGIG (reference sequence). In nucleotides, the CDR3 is TGTGCCTGGAGTGAGTGGGACAGCAAATGGACCTACGAGCAGTACTTC. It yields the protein CAWSEWDSKWTYEQYF.

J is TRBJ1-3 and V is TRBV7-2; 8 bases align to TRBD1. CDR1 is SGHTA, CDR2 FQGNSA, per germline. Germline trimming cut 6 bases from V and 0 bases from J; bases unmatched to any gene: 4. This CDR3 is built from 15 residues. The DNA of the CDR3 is TGTGCCAGCAGTCCTACAGGGGGCTCTGGAAACACCATATATTTT. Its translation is CASSPTGGSGNTIYF.

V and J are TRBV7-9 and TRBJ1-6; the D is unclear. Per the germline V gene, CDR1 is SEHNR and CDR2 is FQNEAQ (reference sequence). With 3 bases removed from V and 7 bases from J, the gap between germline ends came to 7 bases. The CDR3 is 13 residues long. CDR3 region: CASSFTANSPLHF. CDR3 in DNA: TGTGCCAGCAGCTTCACAGCCAATTCACCCCTCCACTTT. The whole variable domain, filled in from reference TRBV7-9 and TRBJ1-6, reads DTGVSQNPRHKITKRGQNVTFRCDPISEHNRLYWYRQTLGQGPEFLTYFQNEAQLEKSRLLSDRFSAERPKGSFSTLEIQRTEQGDSAMYLCASSFTANSPLHFGNGTRLTVT.

The CDR3 is CASSRPTSGQETQYF. Here the CDR3 DNA reads TGTGCCAGCAGTCGACCTACTAGCGGACAAGAGACCCAGTACTTC. The J gene is TRBJ2-5, the V gene TRBV7-6; 8 nucleotides agree with TRBD2. This CDR3 is built from 15 residues. The V gene end was trimmed by 6 bases and the J gene end by 2 bases; junction bases not matched to a gene: 8. The germline V gene has CDR1 SGHVS and CDR2 FNYEAQ. The full variable domain, its missing parts supplied by reference TRBV7-6 and TRBJ2-5, is GAGVSQSPRYKVTKRGQDVALRCDPISGHVSLYWYRQALGQGPEFLTYFNYEAQQDKSGLPNDRFSAERPEGSISTLTIQRTEQRDSAMYRCASSRPTSGQETQYFGPGTRLLVL.

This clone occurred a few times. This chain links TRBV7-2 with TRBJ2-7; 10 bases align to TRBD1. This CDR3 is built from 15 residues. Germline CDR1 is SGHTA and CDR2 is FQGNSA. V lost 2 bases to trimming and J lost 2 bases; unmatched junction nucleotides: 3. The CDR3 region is CASSLIGQGAYEQYF. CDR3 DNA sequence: TGTGCCAGCAGCTTAATTGGACAGGGGGCCTACGAGCAGTACTTC.

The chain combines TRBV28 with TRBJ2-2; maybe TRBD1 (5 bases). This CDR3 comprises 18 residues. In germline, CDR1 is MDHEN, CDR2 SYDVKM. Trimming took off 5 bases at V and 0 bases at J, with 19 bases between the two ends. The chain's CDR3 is CASSIADTHPSNTGELFF. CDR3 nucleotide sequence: TGTGCCAGCAGTATTGCGGACACCCACCCATCGAACACCGGGGAGCTGTTTTTT. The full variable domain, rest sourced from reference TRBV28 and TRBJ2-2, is DVKVTQSSRYLVKRTGEKVFLECVQDMDHENMFWYRQDPGLGLRLIYFSYDVKMKEKGDIPEGYSVSREKKERFSLILESASTNQTSMYLCASSIADTHPSNTGELFFGEGSRLTVL.

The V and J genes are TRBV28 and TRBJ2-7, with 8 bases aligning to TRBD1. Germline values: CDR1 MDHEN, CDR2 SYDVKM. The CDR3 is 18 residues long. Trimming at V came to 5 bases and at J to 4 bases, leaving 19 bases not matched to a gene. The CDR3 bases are TGTGCCAGCAGTCCTTTCCCGCCCAGGGGGCCTGAAGGGTACGAGCAGTACTTC. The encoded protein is CASSPFPPRGPEGYEQYF.

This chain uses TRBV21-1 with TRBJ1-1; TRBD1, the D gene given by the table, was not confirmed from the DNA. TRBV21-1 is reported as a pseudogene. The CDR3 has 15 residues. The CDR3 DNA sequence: TGTGCCAGCAGCAATTCCGACAGCATGAACACTGAAGCTTTCTTT. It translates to CASSNSDSMNTEAFF.

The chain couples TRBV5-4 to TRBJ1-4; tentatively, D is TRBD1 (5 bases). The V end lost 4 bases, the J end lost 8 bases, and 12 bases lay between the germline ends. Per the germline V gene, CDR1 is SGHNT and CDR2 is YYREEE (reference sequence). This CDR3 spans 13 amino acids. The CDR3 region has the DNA TGTGCCAGCAGCCCCAGGGCGGGGGAAAAACTGTTTTTT. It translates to CASSPRAGEKLFF.

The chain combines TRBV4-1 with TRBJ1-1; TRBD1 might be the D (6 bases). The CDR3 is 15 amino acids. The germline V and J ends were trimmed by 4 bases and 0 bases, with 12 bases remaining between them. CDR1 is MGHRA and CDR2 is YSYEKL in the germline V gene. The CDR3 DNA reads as TGCGCCAGCAGCCGTGGACAGAGTATGAACACTGAAGCTTTCTTT. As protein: CASSRGQSMNTEAFF.